These 2 T cell receptor beta chains came from one sample sequenced in a study of T cell responses to AZD1222 COVID-19 vaccine. TCRdb's table, derived via immunoSEQ multiplex PCR, lists solely in-frame clones and lacks some. Among about 120,000 clones listed, under 95% were seen once. Specimen: peripheral blood, collected on day 0 of AZD1222 vaccination. The source of these receptors is an adult in good health.

The genes are TRBV3-1 (or the pseudogene TRBV3-2) and TRBJ2-1; the D gene is possibly TRBD2 (5 bases). Germline lookup yields CDR1 LGHDT and CDR2 YNNKEL (reference sequence). V lost 4 bases, J lost 1 base, and 14 bases lay in between. The CDR3 sequence is 16 residues long. The CDR3 reads CASSPPRGGSYNEQFF. The CDR3 DNA follows: TGTGCCAGCAGCCCCCCCCGCGGCGGGTCCTACAATGAGCAGTTCTTC.

This clone was detected once. The genes are TRBV3-1 (or the pseudogene TRBV3-2) and TRBJ2-7; D gene unclear. CDR1 and CDR2 from the germline V gene are LGHDT and YNNKEL (reference sequence). This CDR3 has 15 residues. Trimming stripped 0 bases from V and 3 bases from J, with 12 bases between. The CDR3 protein is CASSQESMGIYEQYF. The CDR3 nucleotides are TGTGCCAGCAGCCAAGAGTCCATGGGTATCTACGAGCAGTACTTC.